The 27 T cell receptor beta chains reported below all come from one sample, sequenced in a study of response to subunit inactivated influenza vaccine. TCRdb ran MiXCR on the RT-PCR reads and lists one entry per CDR3 protein. The table includes 280,000 or so distinct CDR3 sequences, about a fifth detected once. Here the sequenced sample was PBMCs from blood, taken approximately 22 months after vaccination. These TCRs come from a man between 50 and 69 years old who received an inactivated influenza vaccine.

V gene TRBV20-1 combines with J gene TRBJ2-1; no definite D call. CDR1 DFQATT and CDR2 SNEGSKA come from the germline V gene (reference sequence). There are 13 residues in the CDR3. Trimming removed 7 bases at V and 0 bases at J, with 10 bases between. As DNA, the CDR3 is TGCAGTGTAAGACACCCCTCCTACAATGAGCAGTTCTTC. Protein: CSVRHPSYNEQFF.

This clonotype was counted only a few times. This CDR3 reads CASSLYVGQGWGVGNTEAFF. As DNA, the CDR3 is TGTGCCAGCAGCTTATATGTCGGACAGGGCTGGGGTGTTGGAAACACTGAAGCTTTCTTT. V and J are TRBV7-8 and TRBJ1-1, with 8 bases identical to TRBD1. V was pared by 2 bases and J by 2 bases, with 19 bases of the junction left unmatched. Germline-derived CDR1 and CDR2 are SGHVS and FQNEAQ. The CDR3 totals 20 residues. Supplemented by reference TRBV7-8 and TRBJ1-1, the full variable domain reads GAGVSQSPRYKVAKRGQDVALRCDPISGHVSLFWYQQALGQGPEFLTYFQNEAQLDKSGLPSDRFFAERPEGSVSTLKIQRTQQEDSAVYLCASSLYVGQGWGVGNTEAFFGQGTRLTVV.

The gene calls are TRBV9 and TRBJ2-2; a possible D gene is TRBD2 (5 bases). The CDR3 is made up of 15 amino acids. The V gene lost 4 bases and the J gene lost 0 bases, with 10 bases spanning the gap. Germline CDR1 SGDLS, CDR2 YYNGEE. Here the CDR3 reads CASSLALANTGELFF. In DNA, the CDR3 is TGTGCCAGCAGCTTAGCGCTAGCGAACACCGGGGAGCTGTTTTTT.

This clonotype has only a few counts. The J gene is TRBJ2-3, the V gene TRBV4-3, with 10 positions matching TRBD2. The CDR3 consists of 17 residues. Germline loops: CDR1 LGHNA, CDR2 YSLEER. After removal of 4 bases from V and 6 bases from J, the junction contained 13 bases not matched to a gene. For the CDR3, the DNA is TGCGCCAGCAGCCCCGTCGGGAGCGGGAGGGCCAGGGATACGCAGTATTTT. The encoded protein is CASSPVGSGRARDTQYF.

The sample holds a few counts of this clonotype. V is TRBV28 and J is TRBJ1-1; 9 nucleotides agree with TRBD1. Germline lookup yields CDR1 MDHEN and CDR2 SYDVKM. CDR3 length: 14 amino acids. Trimming cost V 8 bases and J 10 bases; bases outside gene matches: 14. The CDR3 is CASASQGQGMVAFF. CDR3 DNA sequence: TGTGCCAGCGCTTCTCAGGGACAGGGCATGGTAGCTTTCTTT.

This clonotype has just one count. CDR3 region: CATSRSGFGGETQYF. CDR3 sequence (DNA): TGTGCCACCAGCAGATCGGGATTTGGTGGAGAGACCCAGTACTTC. The chain couples TRBV15 to TRBJ2-5, with D perhaps TRBD2 (5 bases). The CDR3 is 15 residues long. Deletions cut 2 bases from V and 4 bases from J, with 14 bases between. Germline lookup yields CDR1 LNHNV and CDR2 YYDKDF (reference sequence).

Note on this clonotype: A read error may produce the germline difference seen at one junction end. The chain combines TRBV2 with TRBJ2-2, with D possibly called TRBD1 or TRBD2 (5 bases each). CDR1 and CDR2 from the germline V gene are SNHLY and FYNNEI. There are 15 residues in the CDR3. CDR3 coding DNA: TGTGCCGGCACAGGCGGACTTACTAACATCGGGGAGCTGTTTTTT. Amino acid sequence: CAGTGGLTNIGELFF.

In its sample, this clonotype was seen a few times. The genes are TRBV18 and TRBJ1-1; D unresolved. The V gene's germline CDR1 is KGHSH and CDR2 LQKENI. The CDR3 is 14 residues long. Trimming removed 2 bases at V and 2 bases at J, with 9 bases between. CDR3 DNA sequence: TGTGCCAGCTCACCATCAGAACCAAACACTGAAGCTTTCTTT. Translation gives CASSPSEPNTEAFF.

The genes are TRBV6-2 or TRBV6-3 and TRBJ2-1; 16 bases match TRBD2. This CDR3 comprises 14 residues. V shed 9 bases and J 8 bases; nucleotides not matched to a gene: 4. Germline V gene sequence: CDR1 MNHEY, CDR2 SVGEGT. This CDR3 reads CASGTSGGAYEQFF. The CDR3, as DNA: TGTGCCAGTGGGACTAGCGGGGGGGCGTATGAGCAGTTCTTC.

The rearrangement uses TRBV7-2 and TRBJ2-1, with 7 bases identical to TRBD2. CDR1 and CDR2 from the germline V gene are SGHTA and FQGNSA. The ends lost 5 bases at V and 2 bases at J; junction bases unmatched: 6. The CDR3 is 15 residues long. As DNA, the CDR3 is TGTGCCAGCAGCCAATCAGCGGGAACCTACAATGAGCAGTTCTTC. Amino acid sequence: CASSQSAGTYNEQFF.

The genes are TRBV5-1 and TRBJ1-6; D is unclear. The V and J ends lost 1 base and 0 bases respectively, with 14 bases between them. There are 18 residues in the CDR3. The V gene's germline CDR1 is SGHRS and CDR2 YFSETQ. The CDR3 reads CASSLTTRVSSYNSPLHF. The CDR3 DNA follows: TGCGCCAGCAGCTTGACCACGCGAGTGAGCTCCTATAATTCACCCCTCCACTTT.

V gene TRBV3-1 combines with J gene TRBJ2-2, with D unresolved. The V end was cut by 4 bases, the J end by 6 bases, with 18 bases between. CDR1 and CDR2 from the germline V gene are LGHDT and YNNKEL (reference sequence). The length of the CDR3 is 16 residues. The CDR3 DNA reads as TGTGCCAGCAGCCCCGAAGGACGCTTTGGGGCCGGGGAGCTGTTTTTT. Translating gives CASSPEGRFGAGELFF.

The rearrangement uses TRBV6-2 or TRBV6-3 and TRBJ2-1, with TRBD2 as a possible D gene (5 bases). Trimming removed 9 bases from V and 2 bases from J, with 11 bases in between. Per the germline V gene, CDR1 is MNHEY and CDR2 is SVGEGT. This CDR3 has 13 amino acids. The CDR3 DNA reads TGTGCCAGTAGTAGCGCAGCCTACAATGAGCAGTTCTTC. It is translated as CASSSAAYNEQFF.

The sample holds a few counts of this clonotype. The genes are TRBV20-1 and TRBJ1-5; perhaps TRBD1 as D (6 bases). CDR1 and CDR2 (germline): DFQATT, SNEGSKA (reference sequence). V shed 6 bases and J shed 7 bases, with 19 bases lying between them. The CDR3 extends over 14 amino acids. CDR3 amino acids: CSAKFGGAGQPQHF. CDR3 DNA sequence: TGCAGTGCAAAATTCGGGGGGGCCGGACAGCCCCAGCATTTT.

V usage is TRBV20-1 and J usage is TRBJ2-7; 7 bases map to TRBD1. CDR3 length equals 13 residues. Germline assignment: CDR1 DFQATT and CDR2 SNEGSKA (reference sequence). V dropped 3 bases and J dropped 0; count of bases not matched to a gene: 2. In nucleotides, the CDR3 is TGCAGTGCTAGGGGACAGTCCTCCTACGAGCAGTACTTC. Encoded protein: CSARGQSSYEQYF.

The chain links TRBV20-1 to TRBJ2-3; D is unresolved. Trimming took 8 bases from V and 3 from J, leaving 12 bases between them. CDR3 size: 12 residues. Germline-derived CDR1 and CDR2 are DFQATT and SNEGSKA (reference sequence). The CDR3 region is CSPKWVTDTQYF. In DNA, the CDR3 is TGCAGTCCAAAATGGGTGACAGATACGCAGTATTTT.

The V gene is TRBV12-3 or TRBV12-4, the J gene TRBJ2-3; TRBD2 matches 9 bases. V shed 5 bases and J 7 bases; nucleotides not matched to a gene: 7. This CDR3 is built from 14 residues. The CDR3 is CASSLELAGNTQYF. In DNA form, the CDR3 reads TGTGCCAGCAGTCTGGAGCTAGCGGGAAATACGCAGTATTTT.

This sequence joins TRBV2 and TRBJ2-3; D remains ambiguous. This CDR3 is 16 amino acids long. Between the trimmed V and J ends, which lost 0 bases and 0 bases, there was a span of 10 bases. Germline V gene sequence: CDR1 SNHLY, CDR2 FYNNEI. CDR3 sequence: CASSEATPSSTDTQYF. CDR3 DNA: TGTGCCAGCAGTGAAGCTACACCAAGTAGCACAGATACGCAGTATTTT.

The CDR3 DNA reads TGCAGCGTTGATTATGGCTACACCTTC. Encoded protein: CSVDYGYTF. The chain uses TRBV29-1 and TRBJ1-2, with no clear D. The ends were cut back, 3 bases at V and 5 bases at J, with 1 base in the middle. This CDR3 is built from 9 residues. From germline, CDR1 is SQVTM and CDR2 ANQGSEA.

The rearrangement joins TRBV10-3 to TRBJ1-1; tentatively, D is TRBD1 (6 bases). CDR3 size: 14 residues. CDR1 and CDR2 from the germline V gene are ENHRY and SYGVKD. The V gene lost 8 bases and the J gene lost 5 bases, with 18 bases spanning the gap. The CDR3 DNA reads as TGTGCCATCTCCCTCCAGGGGAAGGGGACTGAAGCTTTCTTT. This gives the protein CAISLQGKGTEAFF.

This sequence joins TRBV7-2 and TRBJ1-2, with a possible D match to TRBD1 (5 bases). The CDR3 has 15 residues. The V end lost 2 bases, the J end lost 5 bases, and 15 bases lay between the germline ends. Germline V gene lookup returns CDR1 SGHTA and CDR2 FQGNSA. The DNA for the CDR3 is TGTGCCAGCAGCTTACAGGGACGGACCATATATGGCTACACCTTC. Residues: CASSLQGRTIYGYTF.

The chain carries TRBV6-1 and TRBJ2-4; 8 bases map to TRBD1. Per germline, CDR1 MNHNS and CDR2 SASEGT. This CDR3 spans 16 amino acids. The ends lost 2 bases at V and 7 bases at J; junction bases unmatched: 10. In DNA form, the CDR3 reads TGTGCCAGCAGTGAAACTTCTCAGGGGGCTTGGAACATTCAGTACTTC. This encodes CASSETSQGAWNIQYF.

The chain joins TRBV25-1 to TRBJ1-1; D call uncertain. The CDR3 extends over 15 amino acids. In germline, CDR1 is MGHDK, CDR2 SYGVNS. The V end lost 1 base, the J end lost 4 bases, and 13 bases lay between the germline ends. CDR3 residues: CASSESTTIGTEAFF. For the CDR3, the DNA is TGTGCCAGCAGTGAATCGACAACTATTGGCACTGAAGCTTTCTTT.

The J gene is TRBJ1-5, the V gene TRBV6-6; D not certain. This CDR3 has 13 residues. Germline V CDR1 and CDR2: MNHNY, SVGAGI (reference sequence). The V and J ends lost 6 bases and 7 bases respectively, with 13 bases between them. This CDR3 is CASSPVVRQPQHF. The CDR3 coding sequence is TGTGCCAGCAGCCCCGTGGTACGACAGCCCCAGCATTTT.

Comments on this clonotype: This may be a read error, as it is one base from a much larger clone. The V gene is TRBV5-5, the J gene TRBJ1-1, with 8 bases that match TRBD1. CDR3 length equals 17 residues. Germline assignment: CDR1 SGHKS and CDR2 YYEKEE (reference sequence). In DNA, the CDR3 is TGTGCCTGCAGCTTAACTCCCGTCGAGACAGGGGTTATTGAAGCTTTCTTT. This translates into CACSLTPVETGVIEAFF.

The chain couples TRBV20-1 to TRBJ2-7; 7 nucleotides line up with TRBD1. CDR3 length: 13 residues. Germline CDR1 is DFQATT and CDR2 is SNEGSKA (reference sequence). The V gene end was trimmed by 0 bases and the J gene end by 6 bases; junction bases not matched to a gene: 5. The CDR3 protein is CSARDGTGVEQYF. The CDR3 region has the DNA TGCAGTGCTAGAGACGGAACAGGGGTCGAGCAGTACTTC.

This clonotype was found a few times. The chain recombines TRBV5-6 with TRBJ2-3, with 7 positions matching TRBD1. The CDR3 totals 15 residues. Germline values: CDR1 SGHDT, CDR2 YYEEEE. The V and J ends lost 5 bases and 0 bases, in that order; junction bases with no gene match: 6. In nucleotides, the CDR3 is TGTGCCAGCAGTCCGACAGGGATCAGCACAGATACGCAGTATTTT. Translating gives CASSPTGISTDTQYF.